One and the same sample provided the 14 T cell receptor beta chains below, sequenced in a study of cytomegalovirus exposure and HLA in healthy donors. The PCR had 60 Vbeta and 13 Jbeta primers. Here immunoSEQ multiplex PCR was the method, and the copy in TCRdb shows in-frame clones only, minus some. The table includes under 150,000 clones, around a tenth detected once. Sequencing was performed on PBMCs. The receptors were gathered from a male donor in good health and CMV-seronegative.

This chain connects TRBV5-6 to TRBJ1-1; D uncertain. The V end lost 0 bases, the J end lost 10 bases, and 10 bases lay between the germline ends. Germline CDR1 reads SGHDT; CDR2 reads YYEEEE. The length of the CDR3 is 12 residues. The CDR3 DNA follows: TGTGCCAGCAGCTTGGGGCGGCTAGGAGCTTTCTTT. Translation: CASSLGRLGAFF.

The chain carries TRBV27 and TRBJ1-3; a weak D match, TRBD1 (5 bases). The CDR3 loop spans 17 amino acids. Germline values: CDR1 MNHEY, CDR2 SMNVEV (reference sequence). V was shortened by 3 bases and J by 0 bases, with 15 bases between the two germline ends. DNA for the CDR3: TGTGCCAGCAGTTTTCGAGCGGGGACCAGCTCTGGAAACACCATATATTTT. Amino acid sequence: CASSFRAGTSSGNTIYF.

The CDR3 nucleotides read TGTGCCAGCAGTTTGAGGGAAGCTTTCTTT. Protein sequence: CASSLREAFF. The J gene is TRBJ1-1, the V gene TRBV28; unclear D gene. The germline V and J ends were trimmed by 3 bases and 8 bases, with 4 bases remaining between them. This CDR3 contains 10 residues. From germline, CDR1 is MDHEN and CDR2 SYDVKM.

In this sample, this clone turned up a few times. The chain combines TRBV7-9 with TRBJ1-6, with D possibly being TRBD1 (6 bases). Trimming left V 1 base short and J 4 bases short, with 8 bases between. Germline V gene data show CDR1 as SEHNR and CDR2 as FQNEAQ (reference sequence). This CDR3 is 15 amino acids long. The CDR3: CASSLEQGYNSPLHF. DNA of the CDR3: TGTGCCAGCAGCTTAGAACAGGGTTATAATTCACCCCTCCACTTT.

Only a few counts were recorded for this clone. This chain joins TRBV10-2 and TRBJ2-1; a possible D gene is TRBD1 (6 bases). Germline values: CDR1 WSHSY, CDR2 SAAADI. CDR3 length: 13 amino acids. Between the trimmed V and J ends, which lost 7 bases and 3 bases, there was a span of 10 bases. The CDR3 DNA reads as TGCGCCAGCAACACAGGGCGCTACAATGAGCAGTTCTTC. Amino acids: CASNTGRYNEQFF.

This clone has more than one count but fewer than ten. The genes are TRBV27 and TRBJ2-4; TRBD1 agrees at 7 bases. Germline values: CDR1 MNHEY, CDR2 SMNVEV (reference sequence). Trimming took 6 bases from V and 0 from J; bases not matched to a gene: 11. The CDR3 runs to 17 residues. The CDR3 reads CASSSLRQGLAKNIQYF. DNA for the CDR3: TGTGCCAGCAGCTCCCTCCGACAGGGATTAGCCAAAAACATTCAGTACTTC.

The chain joins TRBV2 to TRBJ2-3, with TRBD2 matching 8 bases. The J call may not be correct, given that the DNA end is closer to TRBJ2-1. CDR1 is SNHLY, CDR2 FYNNEI, per germline. CDR3 length equals 17 residues. CDR3 nucleotide sequence: TGTGCCAGCAGTGAAGGGACTAGCCGTAGCTCCTACAATGAGCAGTTCTTC. Translating it yields CASSEGTSRSSYNEQFF.

This rearrangement joins TRBV2 to TRBJ2-2; D gene uncertain. V lost 7 bases to trimming and J lost 4 bases, with 16 bases between them. Per the germline V gene, CDR1 is SNHLY and CDR2 is FYNNEI. The CDR3 is made up of 15 amino acids. The CDR3 loop is CASTLGLDVTGELFF. The CDR3 region has the DNA TGTGCCAGCACCCTAGGTCTAGACGTCACCGGGGAGCTGTTTTTT.

A few counts support this clone. This chain connects TRBV7-2 to TRBJ2-3; 7 bases map to TRBD1. Germline V gene data show CDR1 as SGHTA and CDR2 as FQGNSA. The V segment lost 5 bases and the J segment 3 bases; nucleotides outside the gene matches: 14. CDR3 size: 17 residues. This CDR3 reads CASSRPQQGEQTDTQYF. The CDR3 DNA reads TGTGCCAGCAGCCGTCCCCAGCAGGGGGAGCAGACAGATACGCAGTATTTT.

The sample holds a few counts of this clone. The J gene is TRBJ2-7, the V gene TRBV6-5; possible D gene TRBD2, 6 bases. The CDR3 is 13 residues long. Germline V gives CDR1 MNHEY, CDR2 SVGAGI. Trimming took off 2 bases at V and 7 bases at J, with 12 bases between the two ends. The CDR3 region has the DNA TGTGCCAGCAGTTACCTCCCGGGGGAGGAGCAGTACTTC. This encodes CASSYLPGEEQYF.

This chain links TRBV6-1 with TRBJ2-7; D is possibly TRBD1 (6 bases). Germline CDR1 is MNHNS and CDR2 is SASEGT. With 0 bases removed from V and 2 bases from J, the gap between germline ends came to 8 bases. The CDR3 has 14 residues. The CDR3 protein is CASSEAGTPYEQYF. The CDR3 nucleotides read TGTGCCAGCAGTGAAGCGGGGACACCCTACGAGCAGTACTTC.

Regarding this clone: The junction and the germline gene differ at one end; a read error may be behind it. The V gene is TRBV7-8, the J gene TRBJ1-1; maybe TRBD1 (6 bases). Germline assignment: CDR1 SGHVS and CDR2 FQNEAQ. The CDR3 is 14 residues long. This CDR3 is CAGSSLRGNTEAFF. The CDR3 nucleotides read TGTGCCGGCAGCTCCCTCAGGGGAAACACTGAAGCTTTCTTT.

This clone has only a few counts. The chain employs TRBV4-1 and TRBJ2-6, with 9 bases that match TRBD1. There are 19 residues in the CDR3. V shed 6 bases, J shed 0 bases, and the junction held 12 bases outside the gene matches. The germline V gene encodes CDR1 MGHRA and CDR2 YSYEKL. In DNA, the CDR3 is TGCGCCAGCAGTCCCGCTCCGGGACAGGGCTACTCTGGGGCCAACGTCCTGACTTTC. Its protein product is CASSPAPGQGYSGANVLTF.

This clone was counted only a few times. The junction departs from the called germline gene at one end, perhaps through a read error. V is TRBV5-1 and J is TRBJ2-7, with 8 bases identical to TRBD1. The CDR3 has 16 residues. From germline, CDR1 is SGHRS and CDR2 YFSETQ. The CDR3 nucleotides are TGCGCCAGCAGCTTGGAATTAGCAGGGGGCTCCTACGGGCAGTACTTC. Residues: CASSLELAGGSYGQYF.